The source of this T cell receptor (beta chain) is a study of blood T cell repertoires in COVID-19. Study-wide context: COVID-19 samples, acute and convalescent, were from the United States, Italy and Spain.

The CDR3 sequence is 15 residues long. CDR1 is SGHTA and CDR2 is FQGNSA in the germline V gene. Trimming took 5 bases from V and 0 from J, leaving 11 bases between them. Only in-frame clones appear in the TCRdb table, and some are missing; sequencing was by immunoSEQ multiplex PCR. Here the sample spans over 200,000 clones, approximately 88% being singletons. V gene TRBV7-2 combines with J gene TRBJ1-5, with a weak D call TRBD1 (6 bases). The sequencing sample was made of PBMCs or T cells enriched from blood (not recorded which). The clonotype was recovered from a woman aged 40 to 50 with acute COVID-19. CDR3 amino acids: CASSPQGISNQPQHF. DNA of the CDR3: TGTGCCAGCAGCCCCCAGGGGATTAGCAATCAGCCCCAGCATTTT. Looking up the rest from reference TRBV7-2 and TRBJ1-5 gives the full variable domain: GAGVSQSPSNKVTEKGKDVELRCDPISGHTALYWYRQSLGQGLEFLIYFQGNSAPDKSGLPSDRFSAERTGGSVSTLTIQRTQQEDSAVYLCASSPQGISNQPQHFGDGTRLSIL.